This T cell receptor (beta chain) was sequenced in a study of blood T cell repertoires in COVID-19. Data came from immunoSEQ multiplex PCR; TCRdb stores just in-frame clones and leaves some out. The table includes roughly 250,000 clones, over 80% detected once. A word on this clone: Other DNA sequences in this sample translate to the same CDR3.

Trimming took 2 bases from V and 1 from J, leaving 8 bases between them. The length of the CDR3 is 14 residues. Germline CDR1 MDHEN, CDR2 SYDVKM. Sequenced material: PBMCs or T cells enriched from blood (not recorded which). The chain recombines TRBV28 with TRBJ1-1; the D gene is possibly TRBD1 (5 bases). This TCR derives from a woman under 30 who had recovered from COVID-19. DNA of the CDR3: TGTGCCAGCAGTTTAGTCGGGGGGAACACTGAAGCTTTCTTT. Translation gives CASSLVGGNTEAFF.